This T cell receptor (beta chain) was retrieved from a study of T cell repertoires and HLA-DP antigens. General study points: Against one allele, clones undetected before culture averaged roughly 38%; against the other, about 51%.

Germline V gene sequence: CDR1 MGHDK, CDR2 SYGVNS. The ends lost 3 bases at V and 1 base at J; junction bases unmatched: 5. This CDR3 is 16 amino acids long. Using immunoSEQ multiplex PCR, the repertoire was profiled, and TCRdb retains in-frame clones only, with some absent. There are about 89,000 clones in the sample; approximately 86% occur only once, and about 1.5% lies in the top ten. Of note for this clone: Its antigen is undetermined.

This TCR was recovered from a man aged 50 or older in good health and CMV-seronegative. The chain is built from TRBV25-1 and TRBJ2-2; 7 bases agree with TRBD2. The sequenced material came from CD4+ T cells from PBMCs. For the CDR3, the DNA is TGTGCCAGCAGTGACCCAGCGGGATTGAACACCGGGGAGCTGTTTTTT. Protein: CASSDPAGLNTGELFF.